This T cell receptor (beta chain) was captured by sequencing in a study of Graves' ophthalmopathy and Graves' hyperthyroidism. The germline CDR1 and CDR2 sequences are MDHEN and SYDVKM. The CDR3 extends over 14 amino acids. V gave up 6 bases and J gave up 1 base; unmatched junction bases: 3. General observations from the study: Ophthalmopathy progression cases were predicted by the model with 70% to 71% sensitivity and more than 72% specificity.

Amplification of the TCR beta CDR3 regions used RNA transcripts (as template). A first-round RT-PCR used HTBI primers, followed by a second-round multiplex PCR. TCRdb used MiXCR to reprocess the multiplex PCR reads, holding one entry per CDR3 protein. The table records roughly 1.1 million distinct CDR3 sequences, approximately 35% of them present only once. This clonotype was counted a single time. The antigen is unknown. Patients in the hyperthyroidism group, adults aged 18 to 65, were newly diagnosed, under 2 months' duration. Clinical symptoms, serum thyroxine, TRAb, thyroid ultrasound and orbital computed tomography determined diagnosis.

J is TRBJ2-5 and V is TRBV28, with 9 bases aligning to TRBD1. This TCR was sampled from an adult man with Graves' hyperthyroidism. What was sequenced was peripheral blood or thyroid tissue (not recorded which). The CDR3 protein is CASRMDRGQETQYF. CDR3 coding DNA: TGTGCCAGCAGAATGGACAGGGGCCAAGAGACCCAGTACTTC.